This T cell receptor (beta chain) was recorded in a study of cytomegalovirus exposure and HLA in healthy donors (dated 2017 in TCRdb). In the study overall: An earlier analysis of approximately 590 of the donors reported 250 to 300 Gb of sequence data and 120 million or so unique TCR beta sequences from about 180 million T cells. An earlier analysis of several hundred of the donors used high-throughput TCR beta sequencing to judge whether each TCR beta V gene segment behaved as functional or pseudogenic. A later analysis re-analyzed previously published TCR beta repertoires from roughly 630 donors and added high-resolution HLA genotyping to study TCR occurrence patterns. Donor age, sex, ethnicity and CMV serostatus were collected together with the repertoire data. Using immunosequencing, the study profiled T cell repertoires from about 610 subjects and related those repertoires to cytomegalovirus serostatus. Because of strong linkage in the cohort, roughly five DR-DQ haplotypes were treated as single units for association and clustering. Along with the roughly 700-subject first cohort, a separate validation cohort of some 130 different subjects was used. The study aimed to test whether signatures of past pathogen exposure could be identified by cataloging public T cell receptors. Rather than drawing on any new phenotypic data, the later analysis identified candidate immune exposures from TCR beta sequences and the way those sequences occurred across donors. Among the approximately 430 genotyped donors, around 79% belonged to the genetic ancestry cluster associated with self-reported Caucasian donors. An early release that covered some 640 HLA-typed donors contained about 300 gigabases of sequencing data and 85 million to 100 million unique TCR sequences. Across 398 genotyped donors of the cohort, an average of about 240,000 unique TCR beta nucleotide sequences per donor were sequenced, and around 20% of those sequences were non-productive. Every discovery cohort repertoire had been produced on one sequencing platform. HLA typing included class I and class II loci at four-digit resolution. High-throughput TCR immunosequencing, statistical association of individual TCRs with disease status, and machine learning were combined to predict cytomegalovirus infection status. A later genetic analysis used genome-wide SNP genotypes for about three fifths of the 666 donors, treating that subset as a discovery cohort. The number of donors typed differed by locus, with about 629-640 for A, B, C, DRB1 and DQB1, more than 500 for DQA1, about 610 for DPA1, and approximately 470 for DPB1.

In total, roughly 670 healthy bone marrow donors made up the cohort. All cohort members were sampled while nominally healthy, although unrecorded immune exposures were likely present. The donor tested CMV seronegative and was one of the 352 seronegative cohort members. A peripheral blood sample was collected from each donor, and TCR beta sequencing was performed on peripheral blood mononuclear cells. The Qiagen DNeasy Blood Extraction Kit was used to extract genomic DNA from the blood cell samples. In regard to this clone: Its antigen is currently not known. Per-base quality was not reported, and no clone a single base away is much larger than it.

Summary of the overall study and its limitations: According to a later analysis, parvovirus B19, influenza, CMV and Epstein-Barr virus appeared linked to several top co-occurrence clusters. The authors suggested that the approach could potentially be generalized to other disease states and immunological phenotypes. For the cohort, immune exposure information was limited to CMV serostatus. A few of the identified cytomegalovirus-associated TCR beta chains were confirmed in vitro to be specific for cytomegalovirus antigens. Strong co-occurrence of HLA alleles, especially DR and DQ, made assigning TCR associations to individual alleles difficult. In a later analysis, TCR association rates were found to vary across HLA loci, with the most associated TCRs seen for DRB1 alleles and the fewest for HLA-C alleles. Sequencing depth was assumed to be roughly uniform across donors in the presence/absence analyses, though that assumption may not hold. Because the 87-base-pair reads could not distinguish some IMGT-functional V segments, including TRBV6-2 and TRBV6-3, those segments were excluded. The earlier analysis of around 600 of the donors excluded some 15 rarely observed V segments, including chromosome 9 orphons, because counts were too low. The classifier was reported to diagnose cytomegalovirus status with high specificity and sensitivity in both the original and validation cohorts. The study listed 164 TCR beta chains as associated with cytomegalovirus. In a later analysis, HLA-associated TCR beta chains were found to be more clonally expanded and to have lower generation probabilities than equally common non-associated chains. In a later genetic analysis, fewer N-insertions in productive TCRs were reported among donors in an Asian-associated ancestry cluster than the roughly 700-donor mean. Only TCR beta chains were sequenced in this cohort, and the absence of alpha or paired-chain data limited detectable features. According to a later analysis, most CMV-associated TCR beta chains appeared to be HLA-restricted, and the HLA associations seemed to be driven largely by CMV exposure. At a false discovery rate of 0.05, a later analysis linked 15,000 to 20,000 TCR beta sequences to specific HLA alleles. HLA typing was unavailable for some donors at each locus, so association tests used only the typed subset. A further reported finding was that TCR beta sequences accurately predicted the HLA-A and HLA-B alleles for most subjects in the first cohort. A later genetic analysis associated a missense DCLRE1C variant with V-gene and J-gene trimming of TCR beta chains, and an independent cohort replicated the association. Most TCR sequences were seen in very few donors, while some public TCRs were found in many individuals. The sequencing pipeline was judged likely to have produced a cluster of highly shared sequence variants as a technical artifact. Linkage disequilibrium might explain the correlated functional status among segregating V segments, but an unknown experimental factor could not be excluded. In an earlier analysis of approximately 600 of the donors, most TCR beta V segments were observed in productive rearrangements about 90% or about 30% of the time, broadly matching IMGT annotations.

Receptor amplification or capture employed the immunoSEQ multiplex PCR assay. A mixture of 60 forward primers for TCR Vbeta segments and 13 reverse primers for TCR Jbeta segments was used in the multiplex PCR. Amplification of the CDR3 region of rearranged TCR beta genes was performed with a multiplex PCR assay on genomic DNA. The Illumina HiSeq System was used to sequence the amplified TCR beta libraries as 87-base-pair reads. On the study's bioinformatics: Across the 600 to 700 repertoires, a later analysis counted around 80 million unique TCR beta chains, some 11 million of which were shared by at least two donors. To remove PCR and sequencing errors, raw reads were error-corrected and collapsed into unique sequences using a nearest-neighbor algorithm that merged closely related sequences. V, D and J gene segments were assigned by aligning CDR3 sequences to IMGT reference sequences. For a sequence to be retained, at least a six-nucleotide match to both a V gene segment and a J gene segment was required. A rearrangement was called productive if the CDR3 had no stop codons and remained in frame with V and J, and every other rearrangement was called non-productive. CDR3 was defined according to IMGT convention as the region running from the second conserved V-encoded cysteine to the conserved J-encoded phenylalanine. Sequences without an unambiguous match to a single V gene segment were excluded from the earlier analysis of about 640 of the donors. An earlier analysis of 550 to 650 of the donors classified V segments as functional when productive rearrangements were above 56.7% and as segregating when the standard deviation between donors was above 5%. To diagnose cytomegalovirus status from the catalog of TCR beta chain sequences, a statistical classification framework was built. A later analysis assigned V and J genes by comparing TCR nucleotide sequences with IMGT/GENE-DB human TR gene sequences. A later analysis assigned CDR3 sequences and most-parsimonious VDJ recombination scenarios with the TCRdist pipeline. A later analysis defined each TCR beta chain by its CDR3 amino acid sequence plus V-gene family, and excluded reads lacking a unique V-gene family. A later analysis removed 450 to 600 highly shared, low-generation-probability nucleotide sequences to deal with suspected cross-contamination and a sequencing artifact. In a later analysis, a clonal expansion index was calculated for each public chain from normalized within-repertoire ranks of inferred template counts. In a later analysis, generation probabilities were computed using a VDJ recombination model fitted to out-of-frame rearrangements, and the results were checked against IGoR. Hypergeometric tests were used in a later analysis to score TCR-TCR, TCR-HLA and TCR-CMV co-occurrence, with a repertoire-size bias correction applied to the TCR pairs. False discovery rates were estimated in a later analysis by permuting HLA or CMV assignments 20 times. In a later analysis, co-occurring TCRs were grouped with DBSCAN, and TCRdist sequence similarity was added when clustering was performed within HLA-allele-positive subsets. Co-occurrence clustering excluded repertoires with fewer than 30,000 or more than 120,000 public chains, plus five with anomalous nucleotide sharing. The immuneACCESS repertoire file appears here via TCRdb, limited to in-frame rearrangements. These files lack a portion of the clones; in checked studies, under half of the deficit traces to unresolved V genes, and the cause of the others is not known. V and J calls and clone size are those listed in that table; D and trimming were worked out from the DNA. In all, the sample holds 180,000 or so clones, and over 70% of those were seen once. Together, the top ten hold 2.5% to 3.5% of the sample.

The V and J ends are trimmed by 3 bases and 7 bases, leaving 4 bases between them. The CDR3 numbers 11 residues from cysteine through phenylalanine. Left in the record is the CDR3 DNA by itself, 33 bases read in frame from the first base. For CDR1 and CDR2, the germline V gene lists SGHAT and FQNNGV. The sample consisted of PBMCs. The V and J genes are TRBV11-2 and TRBJ2-1; no D gene is confidently identified. This receptor was identified in a male donor in good health and CMV-seronegative. The nucleotide sequence is given as TGTGCCAGCAGCTTGTCAAATGAGCAGTTCTTC. This gives the protein CASSLSNEQFF.